This T cell receptor (beta chain) was sequenced during a study of OX40 agonist ivuxolimab in advanced cancers. Per germline, CDR1 SGHVS and CDR2 FQNEAQ. V was pared by 3 bases and J by 2 bases, with 14 bases between. This CDR3 region has 16 residues. As to this clone: Its antigen is unknown.

Produced via immunoSEQ multiplex PCR; TCRdb's table is partial and in-frame only. The sample yields some 51,000 clones, approximately 84% seen once. General study findings and limits: Nonresponders, in some cases, also had low normalized T-cell clonal expansion.

The chain combines TRBV7-8 with TRBJ1-5; tentative D call: TRBD1 (6 bases). The source material was CD4+ or CD8+ T cells sorted from blood, sampled in a trial of the OX40 agonist ivuxolimab. The clonotype was recovered from an adult with an advanced solid tumor such as melanoma, head and neck, liver or kidney cancer. CDR3 DNA: TGTGCCAGCAGCTTGTGGGGGGCATCGGGCAATCAGCCCCAGCATTTT. Residues: CASSLWGASGNQPQHF. The variable domain in full, with the rest retrieved from reference TRBV7-8 and TRBJ1-5, is GAGVSQSPRYKVAKRGQDVALRCDPISGHVSLFWYQQALGQGPEFLTYFQNEAQLDKSGLPSDRFFAERPEGSVSTLKIQRTQQEDSAVYLCASSLWGASGNQPQHFGDGTRLSIL.